These 10 T cell receptor beta chains share one sample of origin, sequenced in a study of blood T cells in healthy people across ages. Primers used in a second PCR of roughly 6 to 11 cycles were a sample-barcoded 5' primer and a J-beta primer mix. Each CDR3 protein gets one entry after TCRdb re-called the 5' RACE reads with MiXCR. The data contain around 2 million distinct CDR3 sequences, more than 35% of them singletons. What was sequenced was blood. These receptors were taken from a human donor in good health.

The gene calls are TRBV5-1 and TRBJ1-4; 7 bases are shared with TRBD1. CDR1 is SGHRS, CDR2 YFSETQ, per germline. The CDR3 is 15 amino acids. Trimming at V came to 0 bases and at J to 7 bases, leaving 6 bases not matched to a gene. The CDR3 sequence: CASSLAQGGSEKLFF. The CDR3 region has the DNA TGCGCCAGCAGCTTGGCCCAAGGGGGCAGTGAAAAACTGTTTTTT.

This chain uses TRBV10-3 with TRBJ2-5; 7 nucleotides agree with TRBD1. The CDR3 covers 14 residues. Germline values: CDR1 ENHRY, CDR2 SYGVKD. Trimming removed 5 bases from V and 3 bases from J; junction bases left unmatched: 6. The CDR3 coding sequence is TGTGCCATCAGTCCGGAACAGGGGAAAGAGACCCAGTACTTC. Translation: CAISPEQGKETQYF.

This clonotype was seen only a few times. The CDR3: CASSFGAAIYEQYF. The CDR3 nucleotides read TGCGCCAGCAGCTTCGGCGCAGCTATTTACGAGCAGTACTTC. The rearrangement links TRBV5-1 to TRBJ2-7, with D unresolved. The germline CDR1 and CDR2 sequences are SGHRS and YFSETQ. V lost 2 bases and J 4 bases, leaving 13 bases between the germline ends. The CDR3 length is 14 residues. The complete variable domain, with remaining parts taken from reference TRBV5-1 and TRBJ2-7, reads KAGVTQTPRYLIKTRGQQVTLSCSPISGHRSVSWYQQTPGQGLQFLFEYFSETQRNKGNFPGRFSGRQFSNSRSEMNVSTLELGDSALYLCASSFGAAIYEQYFGPGTRLTVT.

The J gene is TRBJ1-2, the V gene TRBV4-3; D uncertain. The CDR3 is made up of 16 amino acids. Germline assignment: CDR1 LGHNA and CDR2 YSLEER. The germline V and J ends were trimmed by 0 bases and 7 bases, with 18 bases remaining between them. CDR3 DNA sequence: TGCGCCAGCAGCCAAGATTTTACAACCCTAGTGGGTGGCTACACCTTC. This codes for CASSQDFTTLVGGYTF.

The chain uses TRBV20-1 and TRBJ1-6; no definite D call. Between the trimmed V and J ends, which lost 3 bases and 0 bases, there was a span of 6 bases. The CDR3 spans 14 residues. CDR1 is DFQATT and CDR2 is SNEGSKA in the germline V gene (reference sequence). The DNA of the CDR3 is TGCAGTGCTAGTTTCAGCTCCTATAATTCACCCCTCCACTTT. The encoded protein is CSASFSSYNSPLHF.

The V gene is TRBV9, the J gene TRBJ1-1; D not certain. The CDR3 extends over 15 amino acids. Per germline, CDR1 SGDLS and CDR2 YYNGEE. Between the trimmed V and J ends, which lost 2 bases and 1 base, there was a span of 12 bases. CDR3 DNA sequence: TGTGCCAGCAGCGTTAGGGTCGGCGAGAACACTGAAGCTTTCTTT. As protein: CASSVRVGENTEAFF.

The J gene is TRBJ1-2, the V gene TRBV3-1; no firm D call. Germline V CDR1 and CDR2: LGHDT, YNNKEL (reference sequence). The CDR3 is made up of 17 amino acids. Trimming shortened V by 3 bases and J by 4 bases, and 21 bases separated the two germline ends. CDR3 residues: CASSHVYSMSSVYGYTF. The DNA for the CDR3 is TGTGCCAGCAGCCACGTTTATAGTATGTCGAGTGTCTATGGCTACACCTTC. The variable domain in full, with the rest retrieved from reference TRBV3-1 and TRBJ1-2, is DTAVSQTPKYLVTQMGNDKSIKCEQNLGHDTMYWYKQDSKKFLKIMFSYNNKELIINETVPNRFSPKSPDKAHLNLHINSLELGDSAVYFCASSHVYSMSSVYGYTFGSGTRLTVV.

This chain links TRBV5-5 with TRBJ1-1; D is unclear. The CDR3 has 14 amino acids. Trimming pared 1 base from V and 2 bases from J, leaving 9 bases between. Germline V lookup: CDR1 SGHKS, CDR2 YYEKEE (reference sequence). The CDR3 region is CASSLSWDNTEAFF. DNA for the CDR3: TGTGCCAGCAGCTTGTCTTGGGATAACACTGAAGCTTTCTTT.

The chain couples TRBV28 to TRBJ2-4; a possible D gene is TRBD2 (7 bases). The J call is in doubt because the DNA end fits TRBJ2-7 better. The V gene's germline CDR1 is MDHEN and CDR2 SYDVKM. The CDR3 runs 17 residues. As DNA, the CDR3 is TGTGCCAGCAGTCAGACACCGTACGGGGGGCCTCGTTACGAGCAGTACTTC. Its translation: CASSQTPYGGPRYEQYF.

The genes are TRBV12-3 or TRBV12-4 and TRBJ1-5; no reliable D call. Trimming pared 6 bases from V and 3 bases from J, leaving 15 bases between. The CDR3 runs 15 residues. CDR3 coding DNA: TGTGCCAGCAGCGATTCCCGGGTCTCCAATCAGCCCCAGCATTTT. It translates to CASSDSRVSNQPQHF.